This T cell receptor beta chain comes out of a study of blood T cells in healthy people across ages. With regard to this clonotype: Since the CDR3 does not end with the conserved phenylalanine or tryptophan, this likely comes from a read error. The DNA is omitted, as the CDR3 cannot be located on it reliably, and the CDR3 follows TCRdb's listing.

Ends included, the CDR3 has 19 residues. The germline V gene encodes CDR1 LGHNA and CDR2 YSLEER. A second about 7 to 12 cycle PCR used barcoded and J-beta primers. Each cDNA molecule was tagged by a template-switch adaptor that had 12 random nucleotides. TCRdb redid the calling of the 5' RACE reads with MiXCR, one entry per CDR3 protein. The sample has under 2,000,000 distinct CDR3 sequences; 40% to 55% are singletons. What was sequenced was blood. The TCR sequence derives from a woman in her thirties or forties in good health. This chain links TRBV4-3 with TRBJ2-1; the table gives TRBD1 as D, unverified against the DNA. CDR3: CASSQDQGTGGIHGYTFGS.